The 9 T cell receptor beta chains given below trace back to one sample, sequenced in a study of cytomegalovirus exposure and HLA in healthy donors. Primers: 60 Vbeta forward and 13 Jbeta reverse. TCRdb keeps only in-frame clones here, not all; method: immunoSEQ multiplex PCR. The profile covers about 180,000 clones, with over 70% appearing a single time and roughly 3.5% taken by the ten largest. The material sequenced was PBMCs. The receptors derive from a woman between 55 and 75 years old in good health and CMV-seropositive.

This chain links TRBV6-5 with TRBJ1-5, with D tentatively TRBD1 (6 bases). Germline lookup yields CDR1 MNHEY and CDR2 SVGAGI. The CDR3 is 14 residues long. Trimming removed 2 bases from V and 3 bases from J, with 8 bases in between. This CDR3 reads CASSYGGSNQPQHF. Here the CDR3 DNA reads TGTGCCAGCAGTTACGGGGGCTCCAATCAGCCCCAGCATTTT.

The chain recombines TRBV19 with TRBJ2-5; the match to TRBD2 covers 9 bases. The CDR3 is made up of 14 amino acids. J gave up 8 bases and V 6 bases, and 10 bases lay outside the gene matches. Per germline, CDR1 LNHDA and CDR2 SQIVND (reference sequence). The CDR3 loop reads CASSETSGSSTQYF. CDR3 nucleotides: TGTGCCAGTAGCGAAACTAGCGGGTCCTCTACCCAGTACTTC.

The V gene is TRBV30, the J gene TRBJ2-2; D not resolved. Trimming removed 0 bases from V and 6 bases from J, with 8 bases in between. The CDR3 runs to 13 residues. CDR1 is GTSNPN, CDR2 SVGIG, per germline (reference sequence). CDR3 sequence: CAWSVQIAGELFF. As DNA, the CDR3 is TGTGCCTGGAGTGTACAAATCGCCGGGGAGCTGTTTTTT. Complete variable domain (other parts from reference TRBV30 and TRBJ2-2): SQTIHQWPATLVQPVGSPLSLECTVEGTSNPNLYWYRQAAGRGLQLLFYSVGIGQISSEVPQNLSASRPQDRQFILSSKKLLLSDSGFYLCAWSVQIAGELFFGEGSRLTVL.

The chain uses TRBV7-8 and TRBJ2-1; 7 bases fit TRBD2. Germline CDR1 and CDR2: SGHVS and FQNEAQ. The V and J ends lost 6 bases and 6 bases, in that order; junction bases with no gene match: 8. The CDR3 has 14 residues. CDR3 DNA sequence: TGTGCCAGCAGTTACAGTTCGGGGGGCAATGAGCAGTTCTTC. Translation: CASSYSSGGNEQFF.

About this clone: A read error may account for a junction end that differs from germline. The chain is built from TRBV27 and TRBJ1-2; TRBD1 matches 10 bases. The CDR3 is 16 amino acids. The V gene's germline CDR1 is MNHEY and CDR2 SMNVEV (reference sequence). DNA for the CDR3: TGTACCAGCAGTTCCCGACAGGGGGCGTTTGACTATGGCTACACCTTC. It specifies CTSSSRQGAFDYGYTF.

This chain connects TRBV27 to TRBJ2-7; 11 nucleotides match TRBD2. V lost 6 bases to trimming and J lost 4 bases; unmatched junction nucleotides: 5. The CDR3 has 14 residues. Germline CDR1 MNHEY, CDR2 SMNVEV (reference sequence). CDR3 bases: TGTGCCAGCAGGGGACTAGCGGTAGCTTACGAGCAGTACTTC. Protein sequence: CASRGLAVAYEQYF.

V and J are TRBV18 and TRBJ2-5; 8 positions match TRBD2. CDR1 KGHSH and CDR2 LQKENI come from the germline V gene. V lost 2 bases to trimming and J lost 3 bases; unmatched junction nucleotides: 2. The CDR3 is 14 amino acids. CDR3 coding DNA: TGTGCCAGCTCACCAACGGGACTAGAAGAGACCCAGTACTTC. Protein sequence: CASSPTGLEETQYF. The variable domain in full, completed from reference TRBV18 and TRBJ2-5, reads NAGVMQNPRHLVRRRGQEARLRCSPMKGHSHVYWYRQLPEEGLKFMVYLQKENIIDESGMPKERFSAEFPKEGPSILRIQQVVRGDSAAYFCASSPTGLEETQYFGPGTRLLVL.

A few counts support this clone. The chain employs TRBV19 and TRBJ2-5; 7 positions agree with TRBD1. The J call is doubtful: the DNA matches TRBJ2-7 better. Germline-derived CDR1 and CDR2 are LNHDA and SQIVND (reference sequence). The CDR3 extends over 13 amino acids. CDR3 nucleotide sequence: TGTGCCAGTAGTGGGACAGTCTCCTACGAGCAGTACTTC. Translation: CASSGTVSYEQYF.

The genes are TRBV7-3 and TRBJ2-1, with 7 nucleotides matching TRBD2. The CDR3 extends over 16 amino acids. V shed 5 bases, J shed 3 bases, and the junction held 10 bases outside the gene matches. CDR1 is SGHTA and CDR2 is FQGTGA in the germline V gene. The DNA for the CDR3 is TGTGCCAGCAGCCCACAGAGCGGGACTATCTACAATGAGCAGTTCTTC. It specifies CASSPQSGTIYNEQFF.